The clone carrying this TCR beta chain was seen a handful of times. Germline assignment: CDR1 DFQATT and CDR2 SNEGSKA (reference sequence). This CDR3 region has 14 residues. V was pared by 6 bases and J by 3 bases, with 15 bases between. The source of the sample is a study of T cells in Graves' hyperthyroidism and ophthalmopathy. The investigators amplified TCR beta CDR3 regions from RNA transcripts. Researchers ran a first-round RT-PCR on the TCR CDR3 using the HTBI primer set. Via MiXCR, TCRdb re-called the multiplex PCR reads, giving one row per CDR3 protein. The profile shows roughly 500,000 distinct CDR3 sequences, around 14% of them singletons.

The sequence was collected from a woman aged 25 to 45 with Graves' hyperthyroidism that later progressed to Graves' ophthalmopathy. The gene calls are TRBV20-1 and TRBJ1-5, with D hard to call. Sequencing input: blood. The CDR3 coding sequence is TGCAGTGCCACGATAGGGAGCTCCAATCAGCCCCAGCATTTT. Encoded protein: CSATIGSSNQPQHF.